Following are 4 T cell receptor beta chains from one sample sequenced in a study of blood T cell repertoires in COVID-19. Repertoires were generated with immunoSEQ multiplex PCR, while TCRdb's copy carries only in-frame clones and drops some. The repertoire includes 20,000 to 30,000 clones, 75% to 85% of them detected once, and approximately 8.4% sits in the top ten. Material: peripheral blood. The receptors shown here come from a human donor in a cohort sampled during active COVID-19.

This rearrangement joins TRBV6-5 to TRBJ2-1, with D perhaps TRBD2 (6 bases). Germline CDR1 MNHEY, CDR2 SVGAGI. The CDR3 spans 13 residues. The germline V and J ends were trimmed by 9 bases and 1 base, with 10 bases remaining between them. The CDR3 DNA is TGTGCCAGTGGGGCGGGGTCCTACAATGAGCAGTTCTTC. Its translation is CASGAGSYNEQFF.

The CDR3 coding sequence is TGTGCCACCAGTGATTCTGGCCAGGGGGCATCCCCCGAGCAGTACTTC. Translating gives CATSDSGQGASPEQYF. This rearrangement joins TRBV24-1 to TRBJ2-7, with 8 bases fitting TRBD1. This CDR3 is 16 amino acids long. Germline assignment: CDR1 KGHDR and CDR2 SFDVKD. Unmatched junction bases numbered 11, after V lost 2 bases and J lost 6 bases.

The chain links TRBV18 to TRBJ2-2; 8 positions match TRBD1. The CDR3 loop spans 16 amino acids. Germline-derived CDR1 and CDR2 are KGHSH and LQKENI. Trimming took 4 bases from V and 2 from J; bases not matched to a gene: 6. Here the CDR3 reads CASSLRQGRNTGELFF. The CDR3 DNA sequence: TGTGCCAGCTCACTACGACAGGGGAGAAACACCGGGGAGCTGTTTTTT.

The rearrangement joins TRBV29-1 to TRBJ1-4; 8 nucleotides agree with TRBD1. There are 12 residues in the CDR3. With V trimmed by 4 bases and J by 8 bases, 3 bases remained unmatched. Looked up from germline, CDR1 is SQVTM and CDR2 is ANQGSEA. The CDR3 nucleotides read TGCAGCGTTGGCAGACAGGGGGAAAAACTGTTTTTT. Amino acid sequence: CSVGRQGEKLFF. Supplemented by reference TRBV29-1 and TRBJ1-4, the full variable domain reads SAVISQKPSRDICQRGTSLTIQCQVDSQVTMMFWYRQQPGQSLTLIATANQGSEATYESGFVIDKFPISRPNLTFSTLTVSNMSPEDSSIYLCSVGRQGEKLFFGSGTQLSVL.